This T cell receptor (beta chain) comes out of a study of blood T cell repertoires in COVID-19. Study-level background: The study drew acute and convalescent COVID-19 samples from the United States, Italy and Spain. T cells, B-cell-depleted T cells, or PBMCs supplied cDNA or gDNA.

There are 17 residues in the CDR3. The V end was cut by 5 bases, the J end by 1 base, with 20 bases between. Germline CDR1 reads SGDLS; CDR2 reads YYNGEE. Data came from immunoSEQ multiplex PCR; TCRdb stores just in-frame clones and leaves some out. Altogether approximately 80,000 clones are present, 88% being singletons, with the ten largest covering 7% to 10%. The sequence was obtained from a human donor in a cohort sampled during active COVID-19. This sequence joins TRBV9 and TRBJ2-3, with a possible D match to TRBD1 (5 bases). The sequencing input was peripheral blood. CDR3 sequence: CASSHPHHGRGTDTQYF. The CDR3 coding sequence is TGTGCCAGCAGTCATCCCCACCACGGCAGGGGCACAGATACGCAGTATTTT.